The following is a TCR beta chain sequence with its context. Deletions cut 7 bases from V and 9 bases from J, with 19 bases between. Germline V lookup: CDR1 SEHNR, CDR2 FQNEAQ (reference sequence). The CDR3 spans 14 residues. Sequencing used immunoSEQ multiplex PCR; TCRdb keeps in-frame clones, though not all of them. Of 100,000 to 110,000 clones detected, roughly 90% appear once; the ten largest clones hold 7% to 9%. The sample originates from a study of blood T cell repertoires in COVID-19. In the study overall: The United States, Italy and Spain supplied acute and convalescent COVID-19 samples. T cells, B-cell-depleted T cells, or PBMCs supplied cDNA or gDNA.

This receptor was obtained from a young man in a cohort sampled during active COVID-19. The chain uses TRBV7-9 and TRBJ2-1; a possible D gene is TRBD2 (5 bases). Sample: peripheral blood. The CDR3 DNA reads TGTGCCAGCAAATCAGAGGGCTGGAATAGTGAGCAGTTCTTC. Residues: CASKSEGWNSEQFF.